These T cell receptor beta chains were read from a single sample in a study of CD8+CD57+ T cells in acquired aplastic anemia. TCRdb passed the reads through MiXCR, listing each CDR3 protein once. In the table there are 210,000 or so distinct CDR3 sequences, around 50% of which are singletons. The sample comprised sorted CD4+, CD8+, or CD8+CD57+ T cells (not recorded which) from PBMCs. Receptors were obtained from a human donor with aplastic anemia. CDR3s include the opening cysteine and the closing phenylalanine or tryptophan. A D gene is named only where the DNA matches it firmly. Only some rows state a clone size, as once, few, many or a class for expanded clones.

cdr3_nt cdr3_aa j_call v_call d_call clone_size
TGTGCCAGCAGCCCAAGGGGACTAGCGGGGGGGATAGAGACCCAGTACTTC CASSPRGLAGGIETQYF TRBJ2-5 TRBV7-2 TRBD2 -
TGTGCCAGCAGCTCGTCGGGGGCAGAGACCCAGTACTTC CASSSSGAETQYF TRBJ2-5 TRBV7-3 - -
TGTGCCAGCAGCACGTTAATCGGGAGAGTCACAGATACGCAGTATTTT CASSTLIGRVTDTQYF TRBJ2-3 TRBV5-4 - -
TGCAGTGCTAGACCAGCGAGTGGTTGGGATACGCAGTATTTT CSARPASGWDTQYF TRBJ2-3 TRBV20-1 - many
TGCAGTGCCATAGGACCTGACGATCGCGGCGGGGAGCTGTTTTTT CSAIGPDDRGGELFF TRBJ2-2 TRBV20-1 - once
TGTGCCAGCACCGGGACAGAAGCTTTCTTT CASTGTEAFF TRBJ1-1 TRBV25-1 - -
TGTGCCAGCAGCGTAGATGCAGCTAACTATGGCTACACCTTC CASSVDAANYGYTF TRBJ1-2 TRBV9 - many
TGCGCCAGCAGTGAGCGTTGGACAGGCCACAATGAGCAGTTCTTC CASSERWTGHNEQFF TRBJ2-1 TRBV10-1 TRBD1 many
TGTGCCAGCAAAGCGTCTGGCTCTGGAAACACCTTC CASKASGSGNTF TRBJ1-2 TRBV3-1 - -
TGTGCCAGCAGTGTCGAGTCTGACGAGCAGTACTTC CASSVESDEQYF TRBJ2-7 TRBV2 - -
TGTGCCAGCAGCTTAATCCGGTCGTCCTACAATGAGCAGTTCTTC CASSLIRSSYNEQFF TRBJ2-1 TRBV7-8 - many
TGCGCCAGCAGCTTGGGGGCCGCCCGGGACACTGAAGCTTTCTTT CASSLGAARDTEAFF TRBJ1-1 TRBV5-1 - many
TGTGCCATCAGTGAGGGTGACAGGGGGCGAGGAACTGAAGCTTTCTTT CAISEGDRGRGTEAFF TRBJ1-1 TRBV10-3 TRBD1 many
TGTGCCAGCAGCACGAACTGGAGTGATGGCTACACCTTC CASSTNWSDGYTF TRBJ1-2 TRBV2 - -
TGTGCCATCAGTAAGGACAGGGCCCTGAACACTGAAGCTTTCTTT CAISKDRALNTEAFF TRBJ1-1 TRBV10-3 TRBD1 many
TGCAGTGCTAGAGATCAGACCTACGGCTCCTATAATTCACCCCTCCACTTT CSARDQTYGSYNSPLHF TRBJ1-6 TRBV20-1 - once
TGCAGTGCTCGTGCCGGGACAGGGGAGCTGTTTTTT CSARAGTGELFF TRBJ2-2 TRBV20-1 - -
TGTGCCAGCAGTTGGGACAGGGGCCATAGCGGGATCGACAGATACGCAGTATTT CASSWDRGHSGIDRYAVF TRBJ2-3 TRBV11-3 TRBD1 -
TGTGCCAGTAGTCCTCCAGGGGGCGGGGGAGATACGCAGTATTTT CASSPPGGGGDTQYF TRBJ2-3 TRBV19 - few
TGCAGTGCTAGTGAACTCCGGGGCAATCAGCCCCAGCATTTT CSASELRGNQPQHF TRBJ1-5 TRBV20-1 - many
TGCAGTGCTAGTAGCCCCCAGGCAGGCAAAGGGGATGGCTACACCTTC CSASSPQAGKGDGYTF TRBJ1-2 TRBV20-1 - many
TGTGCCAGCAACTCCAGGGGACAGCCTTTTGAGACCCAGTACTTC CASNSRGQPFETQYF TRBJ2-5 TRBV7-2 TRBD1 -
TGTGCCAGCAGCTTAATAGATTTCTACGAGCAGTACTTC CASSLIDFYEQYF TRBJ2-7 TRBV7-8 - many
TGTGCCTGGAGTGCCGGGACAGGGCTTGGCTACACCTTC CAWSAGTGLGYTF TRBJ1-2 TRBV30 TRBD1 -
TGCAGTGCCAAGGCCTGGGGAGGTGGTATTGGACGAAGGATTGCGTTTGAGCAGTTCTTC CSAKAWGGGIGRRIAFEQFF TRBJ2-1 TRBV20-1 - many
TGTGCCACCAGCAGGAGGACAGGGGGCATACAGCCCCAGCATTTT CATSRRTGGIQPQHF TRBJ1-5 TRBV15 TRBD1 -
TGTGCCAGCAGCCCTACAGGGGGCGATGAAAAACTGTTTTTT CASSPTGGDEKLFF TRBJ1-4 TRBV25-1 TRBD1 many